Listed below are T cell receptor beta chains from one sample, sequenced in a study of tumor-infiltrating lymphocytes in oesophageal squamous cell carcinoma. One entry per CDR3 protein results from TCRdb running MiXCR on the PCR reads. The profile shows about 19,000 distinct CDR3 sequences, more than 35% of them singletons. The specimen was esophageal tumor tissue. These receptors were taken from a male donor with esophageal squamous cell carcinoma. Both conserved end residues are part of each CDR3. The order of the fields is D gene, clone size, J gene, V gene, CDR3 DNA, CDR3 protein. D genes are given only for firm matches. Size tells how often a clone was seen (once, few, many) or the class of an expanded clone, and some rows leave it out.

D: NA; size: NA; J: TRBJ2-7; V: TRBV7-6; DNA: TGTGCCAGCAGTCTTAGGGGTGCCGAGCAGTACTTC; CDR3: CASSLRGAEQYF
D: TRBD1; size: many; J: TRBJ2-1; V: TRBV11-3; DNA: TGTGCCAGCAGCTTTGGACAGGGGAGCAATGAGCAGTTCTTC; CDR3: CASSFGQGSNEQFF
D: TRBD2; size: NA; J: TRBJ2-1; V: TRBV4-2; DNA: TGTGCCAGCAGCTATAGCGGGATCGGGTCCAATGAGCAGTTCTTC; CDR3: CASSYSGIGSNEQFF
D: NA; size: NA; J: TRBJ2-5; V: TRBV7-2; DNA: TGTGCCAGCAGCTTAGTTAGGGAAGAGACCCAGTACTTC; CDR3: CASSLVREETQYF
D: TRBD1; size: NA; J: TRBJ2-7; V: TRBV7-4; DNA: TGTGCCAGCAGCAAGACCGGGACAGGGTCCTACGAGCAGTACTTC; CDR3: CASSKTGTGSYEQYF
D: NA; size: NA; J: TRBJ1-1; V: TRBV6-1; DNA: TGTGCCAGCAGTGAACGCTGGACTGAAGCTTTCTTT; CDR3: CASSERWTEAFF
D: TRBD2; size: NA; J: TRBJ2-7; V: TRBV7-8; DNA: TGTGCCAGCAGCTTCCGACTAGCGGGAGCGGACGAGCAGTACTTC; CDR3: CASSFRLAGADEQYF
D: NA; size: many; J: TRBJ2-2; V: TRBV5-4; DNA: TGTGCCAGCAGCTTGCGGCTAGCAGCGAACACCGGGGAGCTGTTTTTT; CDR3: CASSLRLAANTGELFF
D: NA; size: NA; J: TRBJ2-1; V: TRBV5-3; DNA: TGTGCCATCAACCTTGCAGCGGCGCAAGAGACCCAGTTCTTC; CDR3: CAINLAAAQETQFF
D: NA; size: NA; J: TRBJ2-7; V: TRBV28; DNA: TGTGCCAGCAGTTTATACATCGGCTACGAGCAGTACTTC; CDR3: CASSLYIGYEQYF
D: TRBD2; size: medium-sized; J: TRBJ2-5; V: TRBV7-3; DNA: TGTGCCAGCAGCGAAGGGGGACTAGCGAAGACCCAGTACTTC; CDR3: CASSEGGLAKTQYF
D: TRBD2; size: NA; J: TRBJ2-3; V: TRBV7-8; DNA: TGTGCCAGCAGGCCACAGACTAGCGGATACACAGATACGCAGTATTTT; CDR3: CASRPQTSGYTDTQYF
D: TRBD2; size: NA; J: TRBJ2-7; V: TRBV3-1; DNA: TGTGCCAGCAGCCCCGGCGCTAGCGGGAGCTCCTACAATGAGCAGTACTTC; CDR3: CASSPGASGSSYNEQYF
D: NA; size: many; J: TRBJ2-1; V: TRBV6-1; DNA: TGTGCCAGCAGTTTAGCGTCGAGCTCCTACAATGAGCAGTTCTTC; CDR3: CASSLASSSYNEQFF
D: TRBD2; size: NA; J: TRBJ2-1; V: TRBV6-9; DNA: TGTGCCAGCAGACCACTAGCGGGAGTAAACAATGAGCAGTTCTTC; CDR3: CASRPLAGVNNEQFF
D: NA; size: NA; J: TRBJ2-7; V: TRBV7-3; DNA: TGTGCCAGCAGCTTAACAGGCCAGGGAATAAGGGCCGGGTACTTC; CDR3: CASSLTGQGIRAGYF
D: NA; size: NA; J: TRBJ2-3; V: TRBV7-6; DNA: TGTGCCAGCAGCTTAAGGGGGGTTAGCACAGATACGCAGTATTTT; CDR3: CASSLRGVSTDTQYF
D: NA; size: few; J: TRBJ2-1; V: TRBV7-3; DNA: TGTGCCAGCAGCTTAACTGTAAGCTCCTACAATGAGCAGTTCTTC; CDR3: CASSLTVSSYNEQFF
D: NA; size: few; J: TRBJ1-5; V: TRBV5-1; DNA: TGCGCCAGCAGCCCGGGGGTAGGGCAGCCCCAGCATTTT; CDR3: CASSPGVGQPQHF
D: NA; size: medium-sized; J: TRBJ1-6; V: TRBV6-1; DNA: TGTGCCAGCGAAGTGTCCGGGGGGGCTTTTAACTTT; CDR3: CASEVSGGAFNF
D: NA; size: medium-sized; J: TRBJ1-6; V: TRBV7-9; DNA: TGTGCCAGCAGTCACTTGGAATCACCCCTCCACTTT; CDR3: CASSHLESPLHF
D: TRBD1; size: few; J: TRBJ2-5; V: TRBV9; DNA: TGTGCCAGCAGCGTAGTGGGACAGGGTAGCCGAGAGACCCAGTACTTC; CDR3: CASSVVGQGSRETQYF
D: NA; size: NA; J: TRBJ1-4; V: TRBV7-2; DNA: TGTGCCAGCAGCGCCGACAGCTACCCTAATGAAAAACTGTTTTTT; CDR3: CASSADSYPNEKLFF
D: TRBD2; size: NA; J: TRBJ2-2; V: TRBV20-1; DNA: TGCAGTGCGCGCCCACTAGCGGGGACGAACACCGGGGAGCTGTTTTTT; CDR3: CSARPLAGTNTGELFF
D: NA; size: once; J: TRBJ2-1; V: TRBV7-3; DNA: TGTGCCAGCAGCGGGCAGGGCCCCTACAATGAGCAGTTCTTC; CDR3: CASSGQGPYNEQFF
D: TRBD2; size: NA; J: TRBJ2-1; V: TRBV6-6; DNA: TGTGCCAGCAGCTTACTAGCGGGATACAATGAGCAGTTCTTC; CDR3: CASSLLAGYNEQFF
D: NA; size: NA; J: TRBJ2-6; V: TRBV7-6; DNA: TGTGCCAGCAGCTTAAGTTTATGGACTTTC; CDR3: CASSLSLWTF
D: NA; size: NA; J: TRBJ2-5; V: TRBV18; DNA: TGTGCCAGCTCACCACCTAATTTCCGGGAGCAGTACTTC; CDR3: CASSPPNFREQYF
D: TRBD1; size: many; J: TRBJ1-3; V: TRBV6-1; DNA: TGTGCCAGCAGTGAAGCCGGACAGGAAAGCTCTGGAAACACCATATATTTT; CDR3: CASSEAGQESSGNTIYF
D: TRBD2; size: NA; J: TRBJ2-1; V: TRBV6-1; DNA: TGTGCCAGCAGTCGAACCGGGACTAGTGTTGAGCAGTTCTTC; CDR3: CASSRTGTSVEQFF
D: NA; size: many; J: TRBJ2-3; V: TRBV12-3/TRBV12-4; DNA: TGTGCCAGCTCAAGGGATACGCAGTATTTT; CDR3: CASSRDTQYF
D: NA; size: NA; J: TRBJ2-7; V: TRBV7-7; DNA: TGTGCCAGCAGCTTATCCGGGGGTGACGAGCAGTACTTC; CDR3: CASSLSGGDEQYF
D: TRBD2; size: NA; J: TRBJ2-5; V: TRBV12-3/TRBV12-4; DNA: TGTGCCAGCAGTCCCGGGGGGGCCCAAGAGACCCAGTACTTC; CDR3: CASSPGGAQETQYF
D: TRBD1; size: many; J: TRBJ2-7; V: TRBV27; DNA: TGTGCCAGCTCCAGGGACAGGGTCCGCTACGAGCAGTACTTC; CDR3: CASSRDRVRYEQYF
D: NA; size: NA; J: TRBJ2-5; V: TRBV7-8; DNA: TGTGCCAGCAGCTTAGCGGGCCTTCTTGGAGAGACCCAGTACTTC; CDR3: CASSLAGLLGETQYF
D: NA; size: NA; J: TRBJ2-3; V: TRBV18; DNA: TGTGCCAGCTCACCAAGCCCTATTTATACGCAGTATTTT; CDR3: CASSPSPIYTQYF
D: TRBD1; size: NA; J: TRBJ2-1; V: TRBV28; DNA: TGTGCCAGCAGTCACCGGGACAGGGGCAGGGAGCAGTTCTTC; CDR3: CASSHRDRGREQFF
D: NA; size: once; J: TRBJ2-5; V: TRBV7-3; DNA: TGTGCCAGCAGCCCCACCGGCCTCCAAGAGACCCAGTACTTC; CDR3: CASSPTGLQETQYF
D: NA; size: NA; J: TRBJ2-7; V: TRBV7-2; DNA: TGTGCCAGCAGCTCACAGACCCTCTCCTACGAGCAGTACTTC; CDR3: CASSSQTLSYEQYF
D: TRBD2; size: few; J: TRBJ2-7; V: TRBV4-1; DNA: TGCGCCAGCAGCCAAGCAAAGGGACTAGCGGGAGGGGAGGGCTACGAGCAGTACTTC; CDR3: CASSQAKGLAGGEGYEQYF
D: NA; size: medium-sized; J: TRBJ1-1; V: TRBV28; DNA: TGTGCCAGCAGTTCGGAGAGGACTAGCGCTGAAGCTTTCTTT; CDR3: CASSSERTSAEAFF
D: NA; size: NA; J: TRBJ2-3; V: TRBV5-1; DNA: TGCGCCAGCAGCTTGAAGGGGGGGGACAACACAGATACGCAGTATTTT; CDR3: CASSLKGGDNTDTQYF
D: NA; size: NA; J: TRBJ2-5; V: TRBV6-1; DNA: TGTGCCAGCAGTGAATTACAGGGTGCACCAGAGACCCAGTACTTC; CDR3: CASSELQGAPETQYF
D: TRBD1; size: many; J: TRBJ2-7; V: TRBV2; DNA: TGTGCCAGCAGCTTGGGACAGCAACCCTACGAGCAGTACTTC; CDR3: CASSLGQQPYEQYF
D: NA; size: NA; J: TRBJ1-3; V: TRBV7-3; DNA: TGTGCCAGCAGCAGCGGACAAGGAAACACCATATATTTT; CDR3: CASSSGQGNTIYF
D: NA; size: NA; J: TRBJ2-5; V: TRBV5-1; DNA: TGCGCCAGCAGCTTGAGAAACGGGGGGCCCCAAGAGACCCAGTACTTC; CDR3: CASSLRNGGPQETQYF
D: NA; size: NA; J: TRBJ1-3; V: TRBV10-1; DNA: TGCGCCAGCAGTGGAGAACAGGGAACTGGAAACACCATATATTTT; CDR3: CASSGEQGTGNTIYF
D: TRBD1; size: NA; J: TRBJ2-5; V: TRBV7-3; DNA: TGTGCCAGCAGTCAAGGACAGGGGAGGCAGACCCAGTACTTC; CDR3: CASSQGQGRQTQYF
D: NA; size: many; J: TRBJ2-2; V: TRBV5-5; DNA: TGTGCCAGCAGCTTCGAACGCTTGAACACCGGGGAGCTGTTTTTT; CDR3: CASSFERLNTGELFF
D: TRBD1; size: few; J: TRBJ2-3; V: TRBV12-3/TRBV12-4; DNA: TGTGCCAGCAGCCCTGGACAGGGGAGGGGTGGGGATACGCAGTATTTT; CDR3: CASSPGQGRGGDTQYF
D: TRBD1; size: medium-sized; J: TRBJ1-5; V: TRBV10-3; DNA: TGTGCCATCAGTGAACAGGGGGCTGGAAATCAGCCCCAGCATTTT; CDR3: CAISEQGAGNQPQHF
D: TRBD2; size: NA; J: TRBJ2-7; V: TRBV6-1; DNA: TGTGCCAGCAGTGATTGGGCGGGGGGGTACAATGAGCAGTACTTC; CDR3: CASSDWAGGYNEQYF
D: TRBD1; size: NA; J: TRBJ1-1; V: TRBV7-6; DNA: TGTGCCAGCAGCTTAATGGGACAGGGGGCCAGTGAAGCTTTCTTT; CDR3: CASSLMGQGASEAFF
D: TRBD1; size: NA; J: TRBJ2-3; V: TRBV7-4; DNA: TGTGCCAGCAGCTCCCTAGGACAGGGGACTCCATGGCAGTATTTT; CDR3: CASSSLGQGTPWQYF
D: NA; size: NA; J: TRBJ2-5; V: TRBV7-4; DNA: TGTGCCAGCAGCTTACGGGCAGTTCAAGAGACCCAGTACTTC; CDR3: CASSLRAVQETQYF